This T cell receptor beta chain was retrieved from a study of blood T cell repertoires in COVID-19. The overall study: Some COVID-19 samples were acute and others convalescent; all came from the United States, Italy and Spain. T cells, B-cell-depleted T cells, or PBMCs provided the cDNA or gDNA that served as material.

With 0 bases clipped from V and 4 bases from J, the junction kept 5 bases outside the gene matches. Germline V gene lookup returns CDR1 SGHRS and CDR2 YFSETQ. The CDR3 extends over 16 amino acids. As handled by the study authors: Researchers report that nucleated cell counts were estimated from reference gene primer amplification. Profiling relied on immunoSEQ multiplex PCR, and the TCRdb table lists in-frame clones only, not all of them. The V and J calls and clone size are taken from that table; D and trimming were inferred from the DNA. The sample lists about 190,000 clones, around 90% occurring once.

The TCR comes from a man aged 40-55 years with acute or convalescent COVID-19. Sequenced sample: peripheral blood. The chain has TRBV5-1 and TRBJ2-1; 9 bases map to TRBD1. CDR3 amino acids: CASSLAGGQGYNEQFF. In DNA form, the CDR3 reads TGCGCCAGCAGCTTGGCAGGGGGACAGGGTTACAATGAGCAGTTCTTC.